Reported below is one T cell receptor (beta chain). Germline V CDR1 and CDR2: SGHVS, FNYEAQ. The V end lost 8 bases, the J end lost 13 bases, and 21 bases lay between the germline ends. This CDR3 spans 13 amino acids. This entry is derived from a study of cytomegalovirus exposure and HLA in healthy donors. Profiled with immunoSEQ multiplex PCR; TCRdb holds only in-frame clones, not every one. The top ten hold 1.5% to 2% of the sample, which has some 210,000 clones, around 86% seen once. The chain has TRBV7-6 and TRBJ2-1; possible D gene TRBD1, 6 bases. The receptor comes from a young woman in good health and CMV-seropositive. Sequencing input: PBMCs. CDR3 in amino acids: CASGGRTAPRQFF. The CDR3 DNA follows: TGTGCCAGCGGGGGAAGGACAGCTCCACGACAGTTCTTC.